This T cell receptor (beta chain) was sequenced for a study of cytomegalovirus exposure and HLA in healthy donors. The CDR3 is 13 residues long. CDR1 is SGHRS and CDR2 is YFSETQ in the germline V gene. V lost 3 bases, J lost 7 bases, and 11 bases lay in between. This table comes from immunoSEQ multiplex PCR, and its TCRdb copy is limited to in-frame clones, with some not included. The profile shows a few hundred thousand clones, 75% to 90% of them singletons. The sequence came from a woman younger than 35 in good health and CMV-seronegative. Sequencing was performed on PBMCs. The chain joins TRBV5-1 to TRBJ2-1; possibly TRBD1 for D (5 bases). For the CDR3, the DNA is TGCGCCAGCAGCTGGGTACAGGAGAATGAGCAGTTCTTC. This sequence encodes CASSWVQENEQFF.